Listed below are T cell receptor beta chains from one sample, sequenced in a study of tumor-infiltrating lymphocytes in primary liver carcinoma. TCRdb ran MiXCR on the multiplex PCR reads and lists one entry per CDR3 protein. This sample has 40,000 to 60,000 distinct CDR3 sequences, with less than 75% found just once. The material sequenced was liver tumor tissue from sampling region 5. All receptors derive from a man in his forties with primary liver carcinoma and hepatitis B virus infection. Each CDR3 is given with its conserved first and last residue. The D gene is left open where the match is weak. Part of the rows lack a size; the others show once, few, many or a class for expanded clones.

clone size	V gene	J gene	D gene	CDR3 protein	CDR3 DNA
many	TRBV6-5	TRBJ2-7	TRBD1	CASSRDRGNHEQYF	TGTGCCAGCAGCCGTGACAGGGGAAACCACGAGCAGTACTTC
NA	TRBV4-2	TRBJ2-7	TRBD2	CAISELAGGSSYEQYF	TGTGCCATCAGCGAACTAGCGGGAGGGTCCTCCTACGAGCAGTACTTT
NA	TRBV5-6	TRBJ2-2	NA	CASILEHGITGELFF	TGTGCCAGCATCTTGGAGCACGGGATAACCGGGGAGCTGTTTTTT
NA	TRBV11-2	TRBJ2-1	NA	CASSSRPSARIYEQFF	TGTGCCAGTAGCTCGCGCCCCAGCGCGAGGATCTACGAGCAGTTCTTC
once	TRBV6-2/TRBV6-3	TRBJ2-3	NA	CVSSYLRAQYF	TGTGTCAGCAGTTACTTGAGGGCGCAGTATTTT
once	TRBV6-1	TRBJ1-2	NA	CASSVKDNYGYTF	TGTGCCAGCAGTGTAAAGGATAACTATGGCTACACCTTC
NA	TRBV4-1	TRBJ2-2	NA	CASSQVLSTGELFF	TGCGCCAGCAGTCAAGTTCTGAGCACCGGGGAGCTGTTTTTT
NA	TRBV6-5	TRBJ2-7	TRBD2	CASSYGEGLGEQCF	TGTGCCAGCAGTTACGGGGAGGGCCTTGGCGAGCAGTGCTTT
NA	TRBV4-1	TRBJ2-1	TRBD2	CASSQAGTSAYNEQLF	TGCGCCAGCAGCCAAGCCGGGACTAGCGCCTACAATGAGCAGCTCTTC
NA	TRBV11-2	TRBJ2-3	TRBD2	CASSLTSGSTDTQYF	TGTGCCAGCAGCTTGACTAGCGGGAGCACAGATACGCAGTATTTT
NA	TRBV11-2	TRBJ2-7	NA	CVNSQYSGGGYELYF	TGTGTCAACAGCCAATATTCGGGAGGGGGCTACGAGCTGTACTTC
NA	TRBV12-3/TRBV12-4	TRBJ1-1	NA	CASSRETSYEAFF	TGTGCCAGCAGCAGAGAGACGTCTTATGAAGCTTTCTTT
NA	TRBV4-2	TRBJ1-5	NA	CVSSQDGLQPNQLQHF	TGTGTCAGCAGCCAAGATGGGCTACAGCCGAATCAGCTCCAGCATTTT
NA	TRBV29-1	TRBJ2-5	TRBD2	CGVGGRAAETQYF	TGCGGTGTTGGTGGGAGGGCCGCTGAGACCCAATACTTC
many	TRBV30	TRBJ2-3	NA	CAWNVGRTDTQYF	TGTGCCTGGAACGTGGGAAGGACAGATACGCAGTATTTT
NA	TRBV4-1	TRBJ1-4	TRBD1	CASKVSGGTTTNEKLFF	TGCGCCAGCAAGGTGTCAGGGGGGACAACAACTAATGAAAAACTGTTTTTT
NA	TRBV5-1	TRBJ2-2	NA	CASSPPRSINAGELFF	TGTGCCAGCAGCCCCCCCCGGAGTATCAACGCCGGGGAGCTGTTTTTT
many	TRBV29-1	TRBJ2-2	TRBD1	CSAQGAGELFF	TGCAGCGCCCAGGGGGCCGGGGAGCTGTTTTTT
NA	TRBV12-3/TRBV12-4	TRBJ1-2	TRBD1	CASRPPHGQGYYGYTF	TGTGCCAGCAGACCCCCCCACGGACAGGGCTACTATGGTTACACCTTC
once	TRBV11-2	TRBJ2-2	TRBD1	CVSSFDRDRVGTGELFF	TGTGTCAGCAGCTTCGATCGGGACAGGGTCGGCACCGGGGAACTGTTTTTT
many	TRBV7-9	TRBJ1-2	TRBD1	CASSHWGQGDGYTF	TGTGCCAGCAGCCATTGGGGACAGGGGGATGGCTACACCTTC
NA	TRBV6-1	TRBJ2-7	TRBD2	CASSPRLADSYYEQYF	TGTGCCAGCAGTCCGCGACTAGCTGATTCCTACTACGAGCAGTACTTC
many	TRBV12-3/TRBV12-4	TRBJ1-1	NA	CASTLRGGTEAFF	TGTGCCAGCACTCTCCGGGGGGGCACTGAAGCTTTCTTT
few	TRBV4-2	TRBJ2-7	TRBD2	CATIGLAGVYRSYEQYF	TGTGCCACTATTGGACTAGCGGGAGTTTATAGGTCCTACGAACAGTACTTC
many	TRBV5-1	TRBJ1-3	TRBD1	CASSPTGTGSSGNTIYF	TGCGCCAGCAGCCCAACCGGGACAGGGAGCTCTGGAAACACCATATATTTT
few	TRBV28	TRBJ2-7	NA	CASSSAREPLYEQYF	TGTGCCAGCAGTTCCGCTAGGGAGCCCTTATACGAGCAGTACTTC
NA	TRBV4-1	TRBJ2-1	NA	CASSQVSNSSGQQFF	TGCGCTAGCAGCCAAGTTTCTAACAGCTCAGGGCAGCAGTTCTTC
many	TRBV24-1	TRBJ2-1	TRBD1	CATSDFQRTGSDEQFF	TGTGCCACCAGTGATTTTCAACGGACAGGGAGCGATGAGCAGTTCTTC
NA	TRBV12-3/TRBV12-4	TRBJ2-3	TRBD2	CASSRLAGGADMQYF	TGTGCCAGCAGCCGACTAGCGGGAGGCGCAGATATGCAGTATTTT
NA	TRBV7-9	TRBJ2-1	NA	CASSTNSNEQFF	TGTGCCAGCAGCACAAATAGCAATGAGCAGTTCTTC
NA	TRBV6-5	TRBJ2-3	TRBD2	CVSSQLAGSNTQYF	TGTGTCAGCAGTCAACTAGCGGGATCAAATACGCAGTATTTT
NA	TRBV12-3/TRBV12-4	TRBJ1-5	NA	CASSLWDGGNEPQHF	TGTGCCAGCAGTTTATGGGACGGTGGCAATGAGCCCCAGCATTTT
NA	TRBV6-5	TRBJ1-1	NA	CARSLGGANTEAFF	TGTGCCAGAAGCTTGGGGGGAGCGAACACTGAAGCGTTCTTT
NA	TRBV6-1	TRBJ2-3	NA	CASSERQEATDTQYF	TGTGCCAGCAGTGAGCGTCAGGAGGCCACAGATACACAGTATTTT
many	TRBV10-3	TRBJ1-1	NA	CAISEPGQMNTEAFF	TGTGCCATCAGTGAGCCGGGACAAATGAACACTGAAGCTTTCTTT
many	TRBV4-2	TRBJ2-3	NA	CASSQDKGQGSDTQYF	TGTGCCAGCAGCCAAGATAAGGGGCAGGGGTCAGATACGCAGTATTTT
once	TRBV11-2	TRBJ2-7	NA	CVSSLAEDHEYERYF	TGTGTCAGTAGCTTAGCGGAGGACCATGAGTACGAGCGGTACTTC
NA	TRBV12-3/TRBV12-4	TRBJ1-1	NA	CANSSAWGTSMNSEAFF	TGTGCCAACAGTTCAGCCTGGGGGACATCAATGAACAGTGAAGCCTTCTTT
many	TRBV5-4	TRBJ2-1	TRBD2	CASSQGLAGGGPYNEQFF	TGTGCCAGCAGCCAAGGACTAGCGGGAGGTGGGCCCTACAATGAGCAGTTCTTC
few	TRBV20-1	TRBJ2-7	TRBD2	CSASQAGYPYEQYF	TGCAGTGCTAGCCAAGCGGGATACCCCTACGAGCAGTACTTC
NA	TRBV6-5	TRBJ1-5	TRBD1	CASGRTGEYNQAQHF	TGTGCCAGCGGCAGGACAGGAGAATACAATCAGGCCCAGCATTTT
many	TRBV28	TRBJ2-7	NA	CASSLIQADEQYF	TGTGCCAGCAGTTTAATACAGGCTGACGAGCAGTACTTC
many	TRBV6-1	TRBJ1-5	NA	CATLSQGGSNQPQHF	TGTGCCACCCTCTCTCAGGGAGGCAGCAATCAGCCCCAGCATTTT
NA	TRBV10-1	TRBJ2-7	NA	CTSNDLSYEQYF	TGCACCAGCAATGATTTATCCTACGAGCAGTACTTC
NA	TRBV11-2	TRBJ2-1	NA	CASSSRPSGRIYGQSF	TGTGCCAGCAGCTCGCGCCCCAGTGGGAGGATCTATGGGCAGTCCTTC
NA	TRBV24-1	TRBJ1-2	NA	CATSACSYGYIF	TGTGCCACCAGTGCGTGCAGCTATGGCTACATCTTC
NA	TRBV29-1	TRBJ1-2	TRBD1	CNVEDQRTGASGYTF	TGTAACGTTGAAGATCAGAGGACAGGGGCATCTGGCTACACCTTC
once	TRBV29-1	TRBJ2-2	NA	CSVQAQVAEELFF	TGCAGCGTTCAGGCTCAGGTGGCCGAGGAGCTGTTTTTC
NA	TRBV11-1	TRBJ2-1	NA	CTSSLGMGLPTHEQFF	TGTACCAGCAGCCTAGGCATGGGACTTCCTACGCATGAGCAGTTCTTC
few	TRBV5-6	TRBJ2-1	NA	CASSLTPSSYNEQFF	TGTGCCAGCAGCTTAACACCGAGCTCCTACAATGAGCAGTTCTTC
many	TRBV28	TRBJ1-2	NA	CASSLIGVANYGYTF	TGTGCCAGCAGTTTAATTGGAGTTGCTAACTATGGCTACACCTTC
NA	TRBV12-3/TRBV12-4	TRBJ2-2	NA	CASSLYPGSNTGELYF	TGTGCCAGCAGTCTATACCCAGGGTCCAACACCGGGGAGCTCTATTTT
few	TRBV12-3/TRBV12-4	TRBJ2-7	NA	CTSSRMGGEQYF	TGTACCAGCAGTCGGATGGGCGGGGAGCAGTACTTC
NA	TRBV11-2	TRBJ2-2	NA	CVSSTDTGELFF	TGTGTCAGCAGTACAGACACCGGGGAGCTGTTTTTT
NA	TRBV6-5	TRBJ1-2	TRBD1	CVSSREQGASHGYTF	TGTGTCAGCAGTCGCGAGCAGGGGGCTAGCCATGGCTACACCTTC
NA	TRBV4-1	TRBJ2-1	NA	CASSQVSSSSGERSF	TGCGCCAGTAGTCAAGTTTCTAGCAGCTCAGGGGAGCGGTCCTTC
once	TRBV5-4	TRBJ2-5	NA	CASSPCQGQETRYF	TGTGCCAGCAGCCCCTGTCAGGGCCAAGAGACCCGGTACTTC
NA	TRBV11-2	TRBJ2-3	NA	CASSLMSDTHYF	TGTGCCAGCAGCTTAATGTCAGATACGCATTATTTT